This TCR beta chain came from a study of glioma-infiltrating T cells after dendritic cell vaccination. Across the whole study: Dendritic cell vaccination trial patients had either newly diagnosed or recurrent glioblastoma. Study-level findings and limits: Patients with more pretreatment TILs had longer time to progression and survival.

A note on this clone: What it recognizes is unknown.

Time point denoted: after dendritic cell vaccination, including at tumor progression/relapse. Only patients with spare fresh-frozen tumor and over two years of follow-up were included. TCRdb's table, derived via immunoSEQ multiplex PCR, lists solely in-frame clones and lacks some. In the table there are roughly 60,000 clones, about four fifths of which are singletons. Germline V gene lookup returns CDR1 SGHTA and CDR2 FQGNSA. CDR3 size: 15 residues. V lost 5 bases and J lost 5; bases outside the gene matches: 7. The sample was blood, taken after dendritic cell vaccination. The V call is TRBV7-2, the J call TRBJ1-4; 8 nucleotides match TRBD1. The TCR sequence derives from a human donor with glioblastoma. The CDR3 coding sequence is TGTGCCAGCAGCCCCGTGGGACAGGAAAATGAAAAACTGTTTTTT. Translation: CASSPVGQENEKLFF.